A selection of T cell receptor beta chains follows, all from one sample in a study of shared clonotypes between healthy human individuals. Libraries were prepared by immunoSEQ multiplex PCR; TCRdb keeps only in-frame clonotypes and omits some of them. The data contain about 2 million clones, over 85% of them singletons. The source material was naive CD4+ T cells sorted from blood. These receptors were taken from a man between 18 and 35 years old in good health. The CDR3 runs from the conserved cysteine through the conserved F or W. A D gene is named only where the DNA matches it firmly. Some rows mark clone size as missing; the rest say once, few, many or name a class of expanded clone.

V	J	D	size	CDR3	DNA
TRBV30	TRBJ1-3	-	-	CAWSPWGANTIYF	TGTGCCTGGAGTCCGTGGGGAGCAAACACCATATATTTT
TRBV30	TRBJ1-2	-	-	CAWGVVGFNYGYTF	TGTGCCTGGGGTGTGGTGGGGTTTAACTATGGCTACACCTTC
TRBV6-5	TRBJ1-6	-	-	CASSYGGSSYNSPLHF	TGTGCCAGCAGTTACGGGGGGAGCTCCTATAATTCACCCCTCCACTTT
TRBV4-3	TRBJ1-1	-	-	CASSQGQEANTEAFF	TGCGCCAGCAGCCAAGGACAGGAGGCGAACACTGAAGCTTTCTTT
TRBV10-3	TRBJ2-2	-	-	CAISESDQRTNTGELFF	TGTGCCATCAGTGAGTCGGACCAGCGGACGAACACCGGGGAGCTGTTTTTT
TRBV2	TRBJ1-5	-	few	CASSRDNQPQHF	TGTGCCAGCTCCAGGGACAATCAGCCCCAGCATTTT
TRBV5-1	TRBJ2-5	TRBD2	once	CASSLIAGIQETQYF	TGCGCCAGCAGCTTGATAGCGGGAATCCAAGAGACCCAGTACTTC
TRBV6-1	TRBJ1-1	TRBD1	once	CASRRQGLNTEAFF	TGTGCCAGCAGAAGACAGGGGTTGAACACTGAAGCTTTCTTT
TRBV27	TRBJ2-7	TRBD2	-	CASSLSVLAGAYEQYF	TGTGCCAGCAGTTTATCCGTACTAGCGGGAGCTTACGAGCAGTACTTC
TRBV11-2	TRBJ1-2	-	-	CASSLGGGSNYGYTF	TGTGCCAGCAGCTTAGGGGGGGGATCCAACTATGGCTACACCTTC
TRBV20-1	TRBJ2-1	TRBD1	-	CSATGTGPKFF	TGCAGTGCTACCGGGACAGGGCCCAAGTTCTTC
TRBV28	TRBJ2-5	-	-	CASSRETQYF	TGTGCCAGCAGCCGCGAGACCCAGTACTTC
TRBV11-2	TRBJ2-5	TRBD1	-	CASSFRGQEGETQYF	TGTGCCAGCAGCTTCAGGGGGCAGGAGGGAGAGACCCAGTACTTC
TRBV30	TRBJ1-2	-	-	CAWSVAPEFSGKANYGYTF	TGTGCCTGGAGTGTGGCCCCAGAGTTCTCGGGAAAAGCTAACTATGGCTACACCTTC
TRBV7-2	TRBJ1-2	-	-	CASSLGLFYGYTF	TGTGCCAGCAGCTTGGGCTTATTCTATGGCTACACCTTC
TRBV5-6	TRBJ1-6	TRBD1	-	CASSREGGGRSPLHF	TGTGCCAGCAGCCGGGAGGGAGGGGGCCGTTCACCCCTCCACTTT
TRBV5-4	TRBJ2-7	TRBD2	-	CATSAGGAYEQYF	TGTGCCACCTCAGCGGGAGGAGCCTACGAGCAGTACTTC
TRBV7-9	TRBJ2-7	-	-	CASSLEPISEQYF	TGTGCCAGCAGCTTAGAACCTATATCCGAGCAGTACTTC
TRBV21-1	TRBJ1-3	-	-	CASSDRDRVAGNTIYF	TGTGCCAGCAGCGACCGGGACAGGGTGGCTGGAAACACCATATATTTT
TRBV5-6	TRBJ2-7	-	-	CASSPTDGGYEQYF	TGTGCCAGCAGCCCGACCGACGGGGGCTACGAGCAGTACTTC
TRBV5-4	TRBJ1-1	TRBD1	-	CASSFEYPTGGGEAFF	TGTGCCAGCAGCTTCGAATACCCTACAGGGGGGGGTGAAGCTTTCTTT
TRBV7-9	TRBJ1-2	TRBD1	-	CASSHPIRTGGRGYTF	TGTGCCAGCAGTCACCCAATCCGGACAGGGGGCCGCGGCTACACCTTC
TRBV30	TRBJ2-1	-	-	CAWSVQGQSEQFF	TGTGCCTGGAGTGTACAAGGTCAGAGTGAGCAGTTCTTC
TRBV28	TRBJ2-3	-	-	CASSLMGERPTDTQYF	TGTGCCAGCAGTTTGATGGGGGAAAGGCCCACAGATACGCAGTATTTT
TRBV6-1	TRBJ2-5	TRBD2	-	CASLAGTQETQYF	TGTGCCAGCCTAGCGGGCACCCAAGAGACCCAGTACTTC
TRBV28	TRBJ2-5	TRBD1	-	CASSKQGARETQYF	TGTGCCAGCAGTAAACAGGGGGCTCGGGAGACCCAGTACTTC
TRBV7-9	TRBJ2-2	-	-	CASSSRRPGELFF	TGTGCCAGCAGCTCTCGAAGACCCGGGGAGCTGTTTTTT
TRBV6-4	TRBJ2-6	TRBD1	-	CASSATGDYGANVLTF	TGTGCCAGCAGTGCGACAGGGGATTATGGGGCCAACGTCCTGACTTTC
TRBV7-2	TRBJ2-5	-	-	CASSPASSAVLETQYF	TGTGCCAGCAGCCCAGCGAGTTCCGCGGTTCTGGAGACCCAGTACTTC
TRBV2	TRBJ1-2	-	many	CASSSDSYGYTF	TGTGCCAGCAGTTCTGACAGCTATGGCTACACCTTC
TRBV28	TRBJ1-1	-	-	CASSFPWDGRGAFF	TGTGCCAGCAGTTTTCCGTGGGACGGGCGGGGAGCTTTCTTT
TRBV6-1	TRBJ1-2	-	-	CASSYGAKDGYTF	TGTGCCAGCAGCTATGGTGCGAAGGACGGCTACACCTTC
TRBV30	TRBJ1-2	TRBD1	-	CAWSPGTDLYGYTF	TGTGCCTGGAGCCCCGGGACAGATTTATATGGCTACACCTTC
TRBV5-1	TRBJ2-2	TRBD2	-	CASSTLAGGNTGELFF	TGCGCCAGCAGCACCTTAGCGGGGGGCAACACCGGGGAGCTGTTTTTT
TRBV7-8	TRBJ2-7	-	-	CASSLIGYEQYF	TGTGCCAGCAGCTTAATAGGATACGAGCAGTACTTC
TRBV10-3	TRBJ1-1	-	-	CAIRKDPNTEAFF	TGTGCCATCAGAAAGGACCCGAACACTGAAGCTTTCTTT
TRBV19	TRBJ1-1	TRBD1	-	CASRNTGGSTEAFF	TGTGCCAGTAGGAACACAGGGGGGAGCACTGAAGCTTTCTTT
TRBV2	TRBJ2-3	-	-	CASSEVSTDTQYF	TGTGCCAGTAGCGAGGTTAGCACAGATACGCAGTATTTT
TRBV11-2	TRBJ2-7	TRBD1	-	CASSSSWDSNYEQYF	TGTGCCAGCAGCTCAAGTTGGGACAGTAACTACGAGCAGTACTTC
TRBV4-1	TRBJ2-1	-	-	CASSQPRPSSYNEQFF	TGCGCCAGCAGCCAGCCGAGGCCTAGCTCCTACAATGAGCAGTTCTTC
TRBV7-2	TRBJ2-7	-	-	CASSFAGKSSYEQYF	TGTGCCAGCAGCTTTGCCGGGAAAAGCTCCTACGAGCAGTACTTC
TRBV6-5	TRBJ1-1	-	-	CASRKGEVMNTEAFF	TGTGCCAGCAGAAAGGGCGAGGTGATGAACACTGAAGCTTTCTTT
TRBV30	TRBJ1-1	TRBD1	-	CAWNRQGGNTEAFF	TGTGCCTGGAATAGACAGGGGGGGAACACTGAAGCTTTCTTT
TRBV10-3	TRBJ2-6	-	-	CAISEGLPGGANVLTF	TGTGCCATCAGTGAGGGGTTGCCGGGAGGGGCCAACGTCCTGACTTTC
TRBV28	TRBJ2-3	TRBD1	-	CASSKLDRGRTLQYF	TGTGCCAGCAGTAAACTTGACAGGGGTCGGACGCTGCAGTATTTT
TRBV9	TRBJ1-5	-	once	CASSVAWNQPQHF	TGTGCCAGCAGCGTAGCCTGGAATCAGCCCCAGCATTTT
TRBV6-5	TRBJ2-5	-	once	CASSRYTVQETQYF	TGTGCCAGCAGCCGATACACGGTTCAAGAGACCCAGTACTTC
TRBV19	TRBJ1-5	-	-	CASSMDTRNQPQHF	TGTGCCAGTAGTATGGACACCCGCAATCAGCCCCAGCATTTT
TRBV5-4	TRBJ1-6	-	-	CASEMGRQPRALHF	TGTGCCAGCGAGATGGGACGGCAGCCCAGGGCCCTCCACTTT
TRBV4-1	TRBJ1-6	-	once	CASSQPRQNNSPLHF	TGCGCCAGCTCCCAACCCAGGCAGAATAATTCACCCCTCCACTTT
TRBV27	TRBJ1-6	-	once	CASSGGTQSSYNSPLHF	TGTGCCAGCAGTGGGGGGACCCAGAGCTCCTATAATTCACCCCTCCACTTT
TRBV6-5	TRBJ1-6	TRBD1	few	CASSRQGTNSPLHF	TGTGCCAGCAGTAGACAGGGAACGAATTCACCCCTCCACTTT
TRBV11-3	TRBJ2-7	-	once	CASSHTGSYEQYF	TGTGCCAGCAGCCATACGGGAAGCTACGAGCAGTACTTC
TRBV5-1	TRBJ2-3	-	-	CASSPDIGTDTQYF	TGCGCCAGCAGCCCGGACATTGGGACAGATACGCAGTATTTT
TRBV10-3	TRBJ2-7	TRBD1	-	CAISEGDRGPYEQYF	TGTGCCATCAGTGAGGGGGACAGGGGGCCTTACGAGCAGTACTTC